One and the same sample provided the 3 T cell receptor beta chains below, sequenced in a study of shared clonotypes between healthy human individuals (dated by TCRdb to 2019 to 2021). Libraries were made using the immunoSEQ multiplex PCR assay. What TCRdb holds here is the immuneACCESS table cut down to in-frame rearrangements. Part of the clones is not present; checked against another copy, under half of the missing clones reflect an unresolved V gene, and the others are unexplained. Present in this sample are around 700,000 clones, 55% to 85% of which were seen just once. The ten largest account for 1.5% to 2% of the sample. Sequenced sample: memory CD4+ T cells sorted from blood. The cell subset or site label of this sample denotes: CD45RA-negative fraction. These receptors came from a woman younger than 45 in good health.

In the case of this clone: Other DNA sequences of this sample code for an identical CDR3. The CDR3 region is CASSLGEQFF. The CDR3 bases are TGTGCCAGCAGCTTAGGAGAGCAGTTCTTC. This chain links TRBV7-9 with TRBJ2-1; D not certain. The CDR3 extends over 10 amino acids. The V end lost 1 base, the J end lost 10 bases, and 2 bases lay between the germline ends. Germline V gene data show CDR1 as SEHNR and CDR2 as FQNEAQ (reference sequence).

The V gene is TRBV14, the J gene TRBJ2-7; 8 bases line up with TRBD2. Per the germline V gene, CDR1 is SGHDN and CDR2 is FVKESK. There are 15 residues in the CDR3. The junction had 10 bases not matched to a gene; V was cut back by 4 bases and J by 5 bases. CDR3 coding DNA: TGTGCCAGCAGCCTCGGGAGGGGGGTATATCACGAGCAGTACTTC. Translation gives CASSLGRGVYHEQYF.

This chain joins TRBV10-3 and TRBJ2-7, with D unclear. The V and J ends lost 4 bases and 3 bases respectively, with 7 bases between them. Per germline, CDR1 ENHRY and CDR2 SYGVKD. The CDR3 consists of 12 residues. The CDR3 protein is CAISGRHYEQYF. The CDR3 nucleotides are TGTGCCATCAGTGGGCGACACTACGAGCAGTACTTC.